The T cell receptor (beta chain) under discussion was sequenced for a study of PD-L1 blockade in urothelial cancer. Study as a whole: Each blood sample yielded a median of about 140,000 T cells.

The CDR3 has 11 residues. V was clipped by 4 bases and J by 5 bases, with 9 bases between them. Germline V gives CDR1 DFQATT, CDR2 SNEGSKA (reference sequence). Sequenced by immunoSEQ multiplex PCR; TCRdb stores in-frame clones only, minus some. This sample has roughly 90,000 clones; 90% occur once, and the top ten carry approximately 9%. The input for sequencing was PBMCs, taken around atezolizumab (anti-PD-L1) treatment. V usage is TRBV20-1 and J usage is TRBJ2-7, with D possibly matching TRBD1 (5 bases). The receptor comes from a man aged 60-69 years with urothelial cancer. The CDR3: CSATRVDEQYF. CDR3 nucleotide sequence: TGCAGTGCTACCAGGGTTGACGAGCAGTACTTC.